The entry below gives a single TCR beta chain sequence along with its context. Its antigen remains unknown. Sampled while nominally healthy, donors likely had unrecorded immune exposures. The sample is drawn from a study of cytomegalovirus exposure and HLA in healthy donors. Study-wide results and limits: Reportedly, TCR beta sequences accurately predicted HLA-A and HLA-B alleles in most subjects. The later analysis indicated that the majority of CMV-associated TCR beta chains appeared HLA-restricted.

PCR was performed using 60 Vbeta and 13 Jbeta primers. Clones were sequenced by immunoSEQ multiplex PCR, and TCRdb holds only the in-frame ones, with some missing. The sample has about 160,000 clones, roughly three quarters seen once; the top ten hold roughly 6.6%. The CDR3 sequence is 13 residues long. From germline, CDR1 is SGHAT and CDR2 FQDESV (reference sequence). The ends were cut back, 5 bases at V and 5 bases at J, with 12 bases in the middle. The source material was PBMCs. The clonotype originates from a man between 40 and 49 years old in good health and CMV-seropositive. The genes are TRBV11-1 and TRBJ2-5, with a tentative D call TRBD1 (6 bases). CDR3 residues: CASSIRGRETQYF. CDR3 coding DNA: TGTGCCAGCAGCATCAGGGGTCGGGAGACCCAGTACTTC.